These T cell receptor beta chains were read from a single sample in a study of HIV-infected patients and healthy controls. TCRdb used MiXCR to reprocess the 5' RACE reads, holding one entry per CDR3 protein. This sample carries some 9,600 distinct CDR3 sequences, roughly 10% of them seen once, and the ten largest clones take 15% to 20%. The sample in question was blood, obtained before antiretroviral therapy. Receptors were obtained from an adult with HIV infection. Each CDR3 is given with its conserved first and last residue. D genes are given only for firm matches. The size field is filled for only some rows; it gives once, few, many or a size class.

CDR3 length	J gene	D gene	V gene	clone size	CDR3 protein	CDR3 DNA
16	TRBJ2-1	.	TRBV25-1	few	CASSEIGISSYNEQFF	TGTGCCAGCAGTGAAATAGGCATCAGCTCCTACAATGAGCAGTTCTTC
12	TRBJ2-7	.	TRBV7-9	many	CASSESWDEQYF	TGTGCCAGCAGCGAGAGTTGGGACGAGCAGTACTTC
17	TRBJ2-1	.	TRBV5-4	many	CASSFPGRRSVYNEQFF	TGTGCCAGCAGCTTCCCGGGACGTCGCAGCGTCTACAATGAGCAGTTCTTC
17	TRBJ2-4	.	TRBV10-3	many	CAISESPSVEAKNIQYF	TGTGCCATCAGTGAGTCGCCCTCCGTGGAAGCCAAAAACATTCAGTACTTC
13	TRBJ2-7	.	TRBV12-3/TRBV12-4	many	CASSFGTAYEQYF	TGTGCCAGCAGTTTTGGGACTGCCTACGAGCAGTACTTC
13	TRBJ2-1	.	TRBV5-6	many	CASSTGNNNEQFF	TGTGCCAGCAGTACCGGGAACAACAATGAGCAGTTCTTC
12	TRBJ2-2	.	TRBV9	many	CASSVANGELFF	TGTGCCAGCAGCGTTGCTAACGGGGAGCTGTTTTTT
17	TRBJ2-3	TRBD2	TRBV20-1	many	CSATDWREGLVVDTQYF	TGCAGTGCTACAGACTGGCGGGAGGGCCTAGTTGTAGATACGCAGTATTTT
16	TRBJ2-1	.	TRBV19	many	CASSGGAASSYNEQFF	TGTGCCAGTAGTGGGGGGGCCGCTAGCTCCTACAATGAGCAGTTCTTC
15	TRBJ2-3	TRBD1	TRBV6-5	.	CASKKGQGWGDTQYF	TGTGCCAGCAAGAAAGGACAGGGGTGGGGAGATACGCAGTATTTT
14	TRBJ2-4	TRBD1	TRBV7-2	many	CATSIDRAVGIQYF	TGTGCCACCTCCATTGACAGGGCAGTGGGCATTCAGTACTTC
15	TRBJ2-2	.	TRBV30	.	CAWMETLDGTGELFF	TGTGCCTGGATGGAGACTCTGGACGGCACCGGGGAGCTGTTTTTT
14	TRBJ2-5	.	TRBV5-1	.	CASSPGTGQETQYF	TGCGCCAGCAGCCCGGGGACCGGGCAAGAGACCCAGTACTTC
13	TRBJ2-7	TRBD2	TRBV7-2	.	CASSRQREYEQYF	TGTGCCAGCAGCCGTCAGCGGGAATACGAGCAGTACTTC
13	TRBJ2-7	TRBD2	TRBV30	many	CAWSRGDLYEQYF	TGTGCCTGGAGTCGGGGGGACCTCTACGAGCAGTACTTC
16	TRBJ2-5	TRBD2	TRBV5-4	many	CASSWGLAGSHETQYF	TGTGCCAGCAGCTGGGGACTAGCGGGGAGCCATGAGACCCAGTACTTC
15	TRBJ2-5	.	TRBV20-1	.	CSALPRTGPEGTQYF	TGCAGTGCTCTCCCAAGGACCGGTCCTGAGGGGACCCAGTACTTC
14	TRBJ2-7	.	TRBV28	many	CASRNGQPTYEQYF	TGTGCCAGCAGGAACGGACAGCCCACCTACGAGCAGTACTTC